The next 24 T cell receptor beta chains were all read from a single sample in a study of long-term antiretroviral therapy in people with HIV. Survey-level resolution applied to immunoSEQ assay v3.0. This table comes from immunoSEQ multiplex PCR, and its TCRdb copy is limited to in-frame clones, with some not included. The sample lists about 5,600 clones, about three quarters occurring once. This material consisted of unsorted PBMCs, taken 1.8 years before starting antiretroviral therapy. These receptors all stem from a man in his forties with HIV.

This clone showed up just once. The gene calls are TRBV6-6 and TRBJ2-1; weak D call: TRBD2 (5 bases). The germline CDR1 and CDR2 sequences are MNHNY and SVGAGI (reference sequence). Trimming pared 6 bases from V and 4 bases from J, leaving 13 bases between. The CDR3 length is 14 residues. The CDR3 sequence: CASSHGPGYNEQFF. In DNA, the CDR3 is TGTGCCAGCAGCCACGGACCGGGATACAATGAGCAGTTCTTC.

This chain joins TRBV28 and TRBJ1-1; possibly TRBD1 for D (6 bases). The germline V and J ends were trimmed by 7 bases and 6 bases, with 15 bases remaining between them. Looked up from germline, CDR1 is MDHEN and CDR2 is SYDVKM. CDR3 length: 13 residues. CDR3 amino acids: CASMRGGLPEAFF. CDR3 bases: TGTGCCAGCATGCGGGGGGGCCTACCTGAAGCTTTCTTT.

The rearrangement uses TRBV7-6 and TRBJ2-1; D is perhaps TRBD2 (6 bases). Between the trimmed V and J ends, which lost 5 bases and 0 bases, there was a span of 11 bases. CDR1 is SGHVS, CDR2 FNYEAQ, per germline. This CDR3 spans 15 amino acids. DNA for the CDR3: TGTGCCAGCAGCCTCTCGGGGGTCTCCTACAATGAGCAGTTCTTC. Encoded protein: CASSLSGVSYNEQFF.

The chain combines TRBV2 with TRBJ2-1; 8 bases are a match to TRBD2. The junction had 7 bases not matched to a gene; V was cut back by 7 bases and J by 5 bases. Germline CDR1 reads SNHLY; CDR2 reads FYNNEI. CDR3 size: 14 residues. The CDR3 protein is CASTSGLGNNEQFF. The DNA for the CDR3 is TGTGCCAGCACTAGCGGGCTGGGGAACAATGAGCAGTTCTTC.

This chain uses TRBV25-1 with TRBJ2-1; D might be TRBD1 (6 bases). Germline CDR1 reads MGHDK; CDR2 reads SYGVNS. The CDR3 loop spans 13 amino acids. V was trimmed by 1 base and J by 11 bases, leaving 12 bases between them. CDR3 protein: CASSEWGQGQQFF. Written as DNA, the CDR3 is TGTGCCAGCAGTGAATGGGGGCAGGGGCAGCAGTTCTTC.

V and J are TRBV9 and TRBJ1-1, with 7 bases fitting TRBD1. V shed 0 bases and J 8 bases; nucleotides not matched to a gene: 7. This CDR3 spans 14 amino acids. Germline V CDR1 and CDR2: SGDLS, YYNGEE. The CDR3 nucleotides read TGTGCCAGCAGCGTAGTCCCTGAGGGGGCAGAAGCTTTCTTT. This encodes CASSVVPEGAEAFF. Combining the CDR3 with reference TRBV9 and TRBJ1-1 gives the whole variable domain DSGVTQTPKHLITATGQRVTLRCSPRSGDLSVYWYQQSLDQGLQFLIQYYNGEERAKGNILERFSAQQFPDLHSELNLSSLELGDSALYFCASSVVPEGAEAFFGQGTRLTVV.

CDR3 sequence: CASSRVAGTGNEKLFF. In DNA, the CDR3 is TGTGCCAGCAGCAGAGTAGCCGGGACAGGGAATGAAAAACTGTTTTTT. The chain carries TRBV7-8 and TRBJ1-4; 9 nucleotides line up with TRBD1. The germline V gene encodes CDR1 SGHVS and CDR2 FQNEAQ. The CDR3 is made up of 16 amino acids. With 5 bases clipped from V and 5 bases from J, the junction kept 9 bases outside the gene matches.

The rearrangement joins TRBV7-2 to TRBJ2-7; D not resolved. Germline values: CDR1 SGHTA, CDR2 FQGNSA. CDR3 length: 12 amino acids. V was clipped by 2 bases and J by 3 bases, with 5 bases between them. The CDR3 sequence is CASSLYGYEQYF. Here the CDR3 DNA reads TGTGCCAGCAGCTTATATGGCTACGAGCAGTACTTC.

The CDR3 sequence: CATDRDENTEAFF. The CDR3 bases are TGTGCCACCGACAGGGATGAGAACACTGAAGCTTTCTTT. The chain links TRBV19 to TRBJ1-1; 7 positions match TRBD1. Germline CDR1 and CDR2: LNHDA and SQIVND (reference sequence). This CDR3 is built from 13 residues. V dropped 10 bases and J dropped 1; count of bases not matched to a gene: 6.

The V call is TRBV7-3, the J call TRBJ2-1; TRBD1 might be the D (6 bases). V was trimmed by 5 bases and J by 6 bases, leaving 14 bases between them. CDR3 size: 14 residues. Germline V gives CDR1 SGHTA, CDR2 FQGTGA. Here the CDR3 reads CASSTGYVGNEQFF. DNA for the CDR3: TGTGCCAGCAGCACAGGGTACGTCGGCAATGAGCAGTTCTTC.

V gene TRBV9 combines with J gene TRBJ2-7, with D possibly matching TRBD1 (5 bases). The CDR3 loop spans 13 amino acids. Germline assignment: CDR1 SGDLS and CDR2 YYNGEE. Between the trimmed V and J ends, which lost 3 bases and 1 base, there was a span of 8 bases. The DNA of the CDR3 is TGTGCCAGCAGCGCTACAGGATCCTACGAGCAGTACTTC. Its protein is CASSATGSYEQYF.

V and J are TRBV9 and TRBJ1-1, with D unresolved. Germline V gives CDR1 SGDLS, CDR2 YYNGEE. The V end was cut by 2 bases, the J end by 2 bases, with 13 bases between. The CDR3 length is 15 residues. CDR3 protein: CASSVAEGPNTEAFF. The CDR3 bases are TGTGCCAGCAGCGTCGCCGAGGGCCCAAACACTGAAGCTTTCTTT.

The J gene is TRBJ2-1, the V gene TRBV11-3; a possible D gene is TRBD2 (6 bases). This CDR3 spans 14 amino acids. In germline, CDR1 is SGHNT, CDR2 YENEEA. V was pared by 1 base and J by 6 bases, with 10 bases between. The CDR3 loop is CASSLGRGSNEQFF. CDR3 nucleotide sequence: TGTGCCAGCAGCTTAGGGAGGGGATCCAATGAGCAGTTCTTC. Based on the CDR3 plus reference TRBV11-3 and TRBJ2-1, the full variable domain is EAGVVQSPRYKIIEKKQPVAFWCNPISGHNTLYWYLQNLGQGPELLIRYENEEAVDDSQLPKDRFSAERLKGVDSTLKIQPAELGDSAVYLCASSLGRGSNEQFFGPGTRLTVL.

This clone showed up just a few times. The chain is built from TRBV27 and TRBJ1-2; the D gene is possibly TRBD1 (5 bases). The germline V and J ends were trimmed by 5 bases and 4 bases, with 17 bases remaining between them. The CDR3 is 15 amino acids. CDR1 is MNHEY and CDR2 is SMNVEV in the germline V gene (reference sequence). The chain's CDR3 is CASSPRQNTIYGYTF. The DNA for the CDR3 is TGTGCCAGCAGTCCAAGACAGAATACCATCTATGGCTACACCTTC.

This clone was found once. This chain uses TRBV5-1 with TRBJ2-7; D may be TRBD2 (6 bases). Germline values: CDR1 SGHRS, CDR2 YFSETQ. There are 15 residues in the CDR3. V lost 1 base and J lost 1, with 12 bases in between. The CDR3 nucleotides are TGCGCCAGCAGCTTGTTAGTGGGAGGTTCCTACGAGCAGTACTTC. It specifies CASSLLVGGSYEQYF.

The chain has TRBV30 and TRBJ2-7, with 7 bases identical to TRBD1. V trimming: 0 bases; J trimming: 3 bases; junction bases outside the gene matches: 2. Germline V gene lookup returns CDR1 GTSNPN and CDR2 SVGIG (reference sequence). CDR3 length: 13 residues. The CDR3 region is CAWSVRQGYEQYF. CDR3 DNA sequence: TGTGCCTGGAGTGTACGACAGGGCTACGAGCAGTACTTC.

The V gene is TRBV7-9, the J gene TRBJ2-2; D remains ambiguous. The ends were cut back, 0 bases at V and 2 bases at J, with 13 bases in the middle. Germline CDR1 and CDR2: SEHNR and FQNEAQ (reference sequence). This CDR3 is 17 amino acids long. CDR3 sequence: CASSLAGSFVNTGELFF. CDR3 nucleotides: TGTGCCAGCAGCTTAGCTGGCAGCTTTGTTAACACCGGGGAGCTGTTTTTT.

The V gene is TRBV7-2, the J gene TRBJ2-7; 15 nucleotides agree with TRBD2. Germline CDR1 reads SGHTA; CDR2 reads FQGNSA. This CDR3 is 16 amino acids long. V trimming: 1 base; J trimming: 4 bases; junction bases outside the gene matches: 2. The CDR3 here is CASSLVGLAGGYEQYF. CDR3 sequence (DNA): TGTGCCAGCAGCTTAGTGGGACTAGCGGGAGGTTACGAGCAGTACTTC.

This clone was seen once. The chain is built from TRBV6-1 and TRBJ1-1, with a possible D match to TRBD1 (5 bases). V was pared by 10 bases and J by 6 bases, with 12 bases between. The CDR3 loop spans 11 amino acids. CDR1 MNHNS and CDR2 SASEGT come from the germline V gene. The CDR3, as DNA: TGTGCCACTCTACGGGGGGCTGAAGCTTTCTTT. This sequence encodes CATLRGAEAFF.

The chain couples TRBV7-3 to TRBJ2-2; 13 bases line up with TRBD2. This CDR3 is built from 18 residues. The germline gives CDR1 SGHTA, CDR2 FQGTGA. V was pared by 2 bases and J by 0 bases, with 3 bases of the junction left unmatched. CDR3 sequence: CASSLEGLAGPNTGELFF. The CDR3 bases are TGTGCCAGCAGCTTAGAGGGACTAGCGGGACCGAACACCGGGGAGCTGTTTTTT.

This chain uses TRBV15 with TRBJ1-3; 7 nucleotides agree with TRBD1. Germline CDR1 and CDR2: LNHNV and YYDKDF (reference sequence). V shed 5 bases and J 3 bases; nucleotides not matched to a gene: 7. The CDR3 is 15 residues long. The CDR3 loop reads CATSWKGARGNTIYF. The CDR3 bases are TGTGCCACCAGCTGGAAGGGGGCGCGTGGAAACACCATATATTTT.

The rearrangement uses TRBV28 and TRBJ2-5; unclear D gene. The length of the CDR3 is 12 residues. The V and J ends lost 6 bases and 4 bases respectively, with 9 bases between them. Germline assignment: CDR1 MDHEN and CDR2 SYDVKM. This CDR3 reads CASRETGETQYF. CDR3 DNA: TGTGCCAGCAGGGAGACGGGAGAGACCCAGTACTTC.

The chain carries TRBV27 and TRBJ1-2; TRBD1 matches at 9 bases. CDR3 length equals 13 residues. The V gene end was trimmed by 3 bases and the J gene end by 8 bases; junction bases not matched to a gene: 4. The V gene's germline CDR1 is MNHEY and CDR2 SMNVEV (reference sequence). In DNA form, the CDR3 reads TGTGCCAGCAGTTTCGGGACAGGGTCCGGCTACACCTTC. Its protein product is CASSFGTGSGYTF.

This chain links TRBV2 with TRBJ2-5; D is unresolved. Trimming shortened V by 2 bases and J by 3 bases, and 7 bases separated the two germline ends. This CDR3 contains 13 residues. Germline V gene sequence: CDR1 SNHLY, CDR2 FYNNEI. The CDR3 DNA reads TGTGCCAGCAGTGAATCTGAGAAAGAGACCCAGTACTTC. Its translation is CASSESEKETQYF.